Listed below are T cell receptor beta chains from one sample, sequenced in a study of T cells in Graves' hyperthyroidism and ophthalmopathy. One entry per CDR3 protein results from TCRdb running MiXCR on the multiplex PCR reads. The sample lists about 640,000 distinct CDR3 sequences, about 45% seen once, with less than 8.5% in the top ten. Sequences were obtained from peripheral blood or thyroid tissue (not recorded which). The receptors were sampled from an adult man with Graves' disease, either hyperthyroidism or ophthalmopathy (not recorded which). CDR3s leave out the opening cysteine and the closing phenylalanine or tryptophan. The order of the fields is V gene, CDR3 length, CDR3 protein.

TRBV14 | 12 | ASSQDRVGETQY
TRBV2 | 12 | ASRRTTLAETQY
TRBV9 | 13 | ASSQKTGGQGEQY
TRBV5-1 | 12 | ASRPSTANTEAF
TRBV7-6 | 7 | ASSFEAF
TRBV7-3 | 12 | ASSGVGAYNEQY
TRBV25-1 | 12 | ASLRQLMNTEAF
TRBV7-9 | 13 | ASSTTGINQETQY
TRBV7-9 | 13 | ASSLELGGNTEAF
TRBV12-3/TRBV12-4 | 11 | ASSYGASGEAF
TRBV2 | 10 | ASRDDSVGAF
TRBV7-9 | 15 | ASSPATGTFVGETQY
TRBV6-1 | 12 | ASSPTGTGSPLH
TRBV7-2 | 12 | ASSSIRPSGTQY
TRBV25-1 | 13 | ASSPPGDRTRGYT
TRBV7-2 | 13 | ASRDTSGSSYEQY
TRBV7-9 | 13 | ASSHGRQEWRKLF
TRBV7-9 | 12 | ASSLEAGPSGYT
TRBV2 | 13 | ASSPGQGSNSPLH
TRBV27 | 12 | ASRPTGINQPQH
TRBV9 | 11 | ASSGTEVSPLH
TRBV2 | 13 | ASSLGPGGRETQY
TRBV29-1 | 10 | SATLGPYGYT
TRBV2 | 14 | ASSIGTGAFNEKLF
TRBV7-9 | 12 | ASSQGQGDYGYT
TRBV5-1 | 12 | ASSDGTGNDEQY
TRBV12-3/TRBV12-4 | 13 | ASSRTGGGSYEQY
TRBV2 | 13 | ASSQRGQTNYGYT
TRBV20-1 | 13 | SARAGTSYNSPLH
TRBV9 | 12 | ASSPDRRNTEAF
TRBV12-3/TRBV12-4 | 11 | ASSARDRDGYT
TRBV9 | 11 | ASSVAGNYGHT
TRBV12-3/TRBV12-4 | 13 | ASSLRRAANQPQH
TRBV7-2 | 11 | ASSFLLNTEAF
TRBV2 | 13 | ASSHSRRLGNTIY
TRBV7-9 | 13 | ASSLAVGKGYEQY
TRBV20-1 | 12 | SARVGEANEKLF
TRBV10-3 | 13 | AISYWGEGNTEAF
TRBV25-1 | 14 | ASSVGGDLGNQPQH
TRBV2 | 14 | ASSSSGSARTGELF
TRBV12-3/TRBV12-4 | 12 | ASSYIQGGHGYT
TRBV7-9 | 14 | ASSWGASSNTGELF
TRBV14 | 14 | ASSQDPGGGSYEQY
TRBV7-8 | 11 | ASREGWGQPQH
TRBV29-1 | 14 | SVAGGAGAGANVLT
TRBV7-9 | 11 | ASSLEGREKLF
TRBV19 | 12 | ASADLPANYGYT
TRBV7-8 | 9 | ASSRNYEQY
TRBV20-1 | 12 | SARAETGSYEQY
TRBV2 | 9 | ASSGGGTQY
TRBV7-8 | 12 | ASSFTLSGNTIY
TRBV6-1 | 9 | ASSEVAGAF
TRBV6-6 | 13 | ASRGIDKNTGELF
TRBV9 | 13 | ASSQEMGTNYEQY
TRBV2 | 12 | ASSEGQGAGELF